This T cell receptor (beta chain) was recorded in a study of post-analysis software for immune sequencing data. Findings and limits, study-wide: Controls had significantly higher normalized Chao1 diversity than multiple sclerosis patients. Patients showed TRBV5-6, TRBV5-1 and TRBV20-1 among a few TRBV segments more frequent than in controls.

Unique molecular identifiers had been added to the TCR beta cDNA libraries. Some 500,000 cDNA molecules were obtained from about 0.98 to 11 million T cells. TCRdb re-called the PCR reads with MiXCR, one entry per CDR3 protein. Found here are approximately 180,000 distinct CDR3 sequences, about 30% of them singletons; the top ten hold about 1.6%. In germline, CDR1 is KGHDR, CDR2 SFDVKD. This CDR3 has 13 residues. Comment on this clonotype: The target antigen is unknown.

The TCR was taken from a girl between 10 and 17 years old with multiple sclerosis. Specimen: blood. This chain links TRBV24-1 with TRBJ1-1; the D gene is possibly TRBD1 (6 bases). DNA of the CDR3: TGTGGAGACAGGCGGGGGACGGGGACTGAAGCTTTCTTT. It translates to CGDRRGTGTEAFF.